This TCR beta chain was recovered during a study of blood T cell repertoires in COVID-19. Study context: Samples of COVID-19 (acute and convalescent) were obtained from the United States, Italy and Spain.

Original data processing: Researchers report that nucleated cell counts were estimated from reference gene primer amplification. Profiling relied on immunoSEQ multiplex PCR, and the TCRdb table lists in-frame clones only, not all of them. That table furnishes V, J and clone size, whereas the DNA furnished D and trimming. This sample has 450,000 to 500,000 clones; 80% to 90% occur once, and the top ten carry 6.5% to 9.5%. Each participant's cohort was designated according to participant-reported clinical history. For recovered donors of Cohort 3, there were two negative PCRs, clearance, or symptom resolution. The V end was cut by 0 bases, the J end by 0 bases, with 11 bases between. Looked up from germline, CDR1 is LNHDA and CDR2 is SQIVND (reference sequence). The length of the CDR3 is 16 residues.

The sequenced sample consisted of PBMCs or T cells enriched from blood (not recorded which). The receptor was isolated from a woman in her sixties who had recovered from COVID-19. The chain joins TRBV19 to TRBJ1-1; D is undetermined. The CDR3 loop is CASSIDPWALNTEAFF. CDR3 nucleotides: TGTGCCAGTAGTATAGATCCCTGGGCCTTGAACACTGAAGCTTTCTTT.